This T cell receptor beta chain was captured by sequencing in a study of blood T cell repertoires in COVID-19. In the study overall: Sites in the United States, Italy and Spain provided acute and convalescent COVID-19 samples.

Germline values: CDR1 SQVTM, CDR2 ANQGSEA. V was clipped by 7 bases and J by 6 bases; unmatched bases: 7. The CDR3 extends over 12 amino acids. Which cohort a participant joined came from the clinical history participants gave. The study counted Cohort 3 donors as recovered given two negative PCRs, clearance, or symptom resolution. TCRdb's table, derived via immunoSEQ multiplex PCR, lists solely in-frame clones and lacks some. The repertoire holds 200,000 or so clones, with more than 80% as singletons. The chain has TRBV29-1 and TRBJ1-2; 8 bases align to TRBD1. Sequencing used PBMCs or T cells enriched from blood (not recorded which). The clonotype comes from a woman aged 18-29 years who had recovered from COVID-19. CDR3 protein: CSASTGGNGYTF. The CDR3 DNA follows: TGCAGCGCATCAACAGGGGGAAATGGCTACACCTTC. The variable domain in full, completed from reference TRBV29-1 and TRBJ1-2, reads SAVISQKPSRDICQRGTSLTIQCQVDSQVTMMFWYRQQPGQSLTLIATANQGSEATYESGFVIDKFPISRPNLTFSTLTVSNMSPEDSSIYLCSASTGGNGYTFGSGTRLTVV.